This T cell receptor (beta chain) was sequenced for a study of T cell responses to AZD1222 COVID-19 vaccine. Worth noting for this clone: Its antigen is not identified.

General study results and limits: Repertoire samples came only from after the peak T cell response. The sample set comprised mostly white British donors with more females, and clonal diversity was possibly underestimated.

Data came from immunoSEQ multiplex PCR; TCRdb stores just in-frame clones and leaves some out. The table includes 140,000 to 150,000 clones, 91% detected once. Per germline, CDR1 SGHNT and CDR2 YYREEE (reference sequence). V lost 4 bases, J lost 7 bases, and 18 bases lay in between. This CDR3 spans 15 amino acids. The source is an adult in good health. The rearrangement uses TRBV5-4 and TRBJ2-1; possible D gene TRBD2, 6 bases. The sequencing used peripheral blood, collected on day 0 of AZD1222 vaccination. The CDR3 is CASSEEAGRKNEQFF. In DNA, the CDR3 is TGTGCCAGCAGCGAAGAAGCAGGGAGGAAGAATGAGCAGTTCTTC.